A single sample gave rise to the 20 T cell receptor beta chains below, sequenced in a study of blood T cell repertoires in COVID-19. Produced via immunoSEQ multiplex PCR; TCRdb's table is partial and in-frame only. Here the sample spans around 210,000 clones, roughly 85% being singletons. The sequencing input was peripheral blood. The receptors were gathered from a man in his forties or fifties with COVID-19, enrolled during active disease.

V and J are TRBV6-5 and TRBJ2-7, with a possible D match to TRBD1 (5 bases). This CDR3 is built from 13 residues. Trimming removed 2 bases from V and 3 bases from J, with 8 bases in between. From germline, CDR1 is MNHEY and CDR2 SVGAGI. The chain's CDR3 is CASSYGAGYEQYF. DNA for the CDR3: TGTGCCAGCAGTTACGGGGCAGGCTACGAGCAGTACTTC.

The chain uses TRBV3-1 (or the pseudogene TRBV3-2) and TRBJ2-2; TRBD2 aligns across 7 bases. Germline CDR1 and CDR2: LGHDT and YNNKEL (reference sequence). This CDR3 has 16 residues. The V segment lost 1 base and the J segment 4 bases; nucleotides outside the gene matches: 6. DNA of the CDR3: TGTGCCAGCAGCCAAGGGAGCGGGGCTCGCACCGGGGAGCTGTTTTTT. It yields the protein CASSQGSGARTGELFF.

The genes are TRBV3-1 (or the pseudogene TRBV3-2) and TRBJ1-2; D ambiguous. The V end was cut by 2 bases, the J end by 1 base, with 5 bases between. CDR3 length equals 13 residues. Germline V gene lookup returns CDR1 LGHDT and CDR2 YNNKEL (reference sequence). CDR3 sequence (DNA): TGTGCCAGCAGCCAACGGGGTAACTATGGCTACACCTTC. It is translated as CASSQRGNYGYTF.

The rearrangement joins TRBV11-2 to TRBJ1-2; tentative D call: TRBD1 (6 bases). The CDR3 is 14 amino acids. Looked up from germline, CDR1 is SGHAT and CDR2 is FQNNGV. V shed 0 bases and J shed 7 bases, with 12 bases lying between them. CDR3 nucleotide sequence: TGTGCCAGCAGCTTAGATAACAGGGTTAGTGGCTACACCTTC. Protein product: CASSLDNRVSGYTF.

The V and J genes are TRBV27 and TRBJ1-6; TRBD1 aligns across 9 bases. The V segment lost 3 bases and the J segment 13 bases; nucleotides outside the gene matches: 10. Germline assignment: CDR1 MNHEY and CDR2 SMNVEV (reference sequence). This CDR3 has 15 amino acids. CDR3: CASSFGGTGRLPLHF. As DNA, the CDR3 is TGTGCCAGCAGTTTTGGAGGGACAGGGCGTCTCCCCCTCCACTTT.

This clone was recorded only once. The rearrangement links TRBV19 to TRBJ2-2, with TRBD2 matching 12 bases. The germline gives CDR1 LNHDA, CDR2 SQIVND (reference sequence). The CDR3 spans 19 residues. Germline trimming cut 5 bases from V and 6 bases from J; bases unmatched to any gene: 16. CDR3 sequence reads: CASSGLSTSGGLGAGELFF. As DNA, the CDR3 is TGTGCCAGTAGTGGACTTTCGACTAGCGGGGGCCTTGGGGCCGGGGAGCTGTTTTTT.

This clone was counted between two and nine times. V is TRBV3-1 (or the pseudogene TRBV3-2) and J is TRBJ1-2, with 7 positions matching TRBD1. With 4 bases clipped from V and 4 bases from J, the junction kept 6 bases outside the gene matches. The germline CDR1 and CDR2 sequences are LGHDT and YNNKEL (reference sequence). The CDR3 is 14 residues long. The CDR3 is CASSPQGGSYGYTF. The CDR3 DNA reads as TGTGCCAGCAGCCCTCAGGGGGGCAGCTATGGCTACACCTTC.

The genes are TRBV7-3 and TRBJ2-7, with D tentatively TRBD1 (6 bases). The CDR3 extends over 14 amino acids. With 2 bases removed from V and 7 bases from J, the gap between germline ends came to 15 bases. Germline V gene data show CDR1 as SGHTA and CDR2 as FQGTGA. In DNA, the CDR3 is TGTGCCAGCAGCTTACAAATAGGGGGTGGGGAGCAGTACTTC. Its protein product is CASSLQIGGGEQYF.

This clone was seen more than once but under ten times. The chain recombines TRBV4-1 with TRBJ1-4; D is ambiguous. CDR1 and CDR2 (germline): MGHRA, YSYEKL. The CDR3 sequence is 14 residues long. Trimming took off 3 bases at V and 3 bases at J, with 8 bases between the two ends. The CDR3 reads CASSQGVANEKLFF. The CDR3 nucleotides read TGCGCCAGCAGCCAGGGCGTCGCTAATGAAAAACTGTTTTTT.

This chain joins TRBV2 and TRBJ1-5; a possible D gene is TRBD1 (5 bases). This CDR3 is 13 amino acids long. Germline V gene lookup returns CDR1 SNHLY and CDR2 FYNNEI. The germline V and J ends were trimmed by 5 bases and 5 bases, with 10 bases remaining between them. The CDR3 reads CASSQEGHQPQHF. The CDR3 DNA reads TGTGCCAGCAGTCAGGAGGGGCATCAGCCCCAGCATTTT.

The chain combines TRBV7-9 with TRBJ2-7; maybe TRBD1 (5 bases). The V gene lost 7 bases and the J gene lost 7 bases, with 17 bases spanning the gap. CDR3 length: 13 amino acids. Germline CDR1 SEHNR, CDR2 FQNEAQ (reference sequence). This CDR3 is CASIAQGGREQYF. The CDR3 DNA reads TGTGCCAGCATCGCCCAGGGTGGAAGGGAGCAGTACTTC.

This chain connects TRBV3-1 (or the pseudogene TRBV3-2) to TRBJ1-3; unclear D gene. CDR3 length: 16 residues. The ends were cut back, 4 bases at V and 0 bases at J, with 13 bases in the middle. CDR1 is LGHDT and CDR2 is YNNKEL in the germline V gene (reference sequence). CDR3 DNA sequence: TGTGCCAGCAGCCTCAGAATCGGGTCCTCTGGAAACACCATATATTTT. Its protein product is CASSLRIGSSGNTIYF.

The CDR3 coding sequence is TGTGCCAGCAGTTTACAGGGTAGTGTCTCCTACGAGCAGTACTTC. This translates into CASSLQGSVSYEQYF. This chain links TRBV11-1 with TRBJ2-7; D possibly corresponds to TRBD1 (6 bases). The CDR3 loop spans 15 amino acids. From germline, CDR1 is SGHAT and CDR2 FQDESV (reference sequence). Trimming stripped 6 bases from V and 0 bases from J, with 15 bases between.

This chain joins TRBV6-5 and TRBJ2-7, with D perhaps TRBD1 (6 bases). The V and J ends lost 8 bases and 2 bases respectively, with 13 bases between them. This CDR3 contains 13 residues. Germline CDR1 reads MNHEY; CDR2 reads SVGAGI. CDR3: CASGRTATYEQYF. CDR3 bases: TGTGCCAGCGGACGGACAGCGACCTACGAGCAGTACTTC.

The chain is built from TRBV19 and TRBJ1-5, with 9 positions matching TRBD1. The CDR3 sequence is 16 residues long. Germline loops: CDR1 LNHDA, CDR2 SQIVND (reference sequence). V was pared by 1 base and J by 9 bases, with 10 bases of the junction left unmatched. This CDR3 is CASSIGRRDRVRPQHF. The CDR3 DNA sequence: TGTGCCAGTAGTATAGGCCGCCGGGACAGGGTGAGGCCCCAGCATTTT. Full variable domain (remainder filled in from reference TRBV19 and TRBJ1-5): DGGITQSPKYLFRKEGQNVTLSCEQNLNHDAMYWYRQDPGQGLRLIYYSQIVNDFQKGDIAEGYSVSREKKESFPLTVTSAQKNPTAFYLCASSIGRRDRVRPQHFGDGTRLSIL.

This CDR3 is CASSFRDRGDGYTF. DNA for the CDR3: TGTGCCAGCAGCTTTCGGGACAGGGGGGATGGCTACACCTTC. The V call is TRBV7-2, the J call TRBJ1-2; TRBD1 agrees at 11 bases. CDR3 length equals 14 residues. CDR1 is SGHTA and CDR2 is FQGNSA in the germline V gene. J lost 6 bases, V lost 3 bases, and 3 bases had no gene match.

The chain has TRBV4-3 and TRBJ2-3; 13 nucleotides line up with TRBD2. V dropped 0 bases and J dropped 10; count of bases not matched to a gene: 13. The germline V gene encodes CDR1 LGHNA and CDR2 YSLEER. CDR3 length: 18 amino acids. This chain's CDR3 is CASSQDMTSGGIPHAQYF. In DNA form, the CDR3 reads TGCGCCAGCAGCCAAGATATGACTAGCGGGGGGATACCCCACGCGCAGTATTTT.

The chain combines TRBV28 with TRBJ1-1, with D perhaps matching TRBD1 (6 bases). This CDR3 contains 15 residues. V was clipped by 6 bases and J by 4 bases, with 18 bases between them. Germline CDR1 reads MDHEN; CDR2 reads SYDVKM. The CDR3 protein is CASRTGHALSTEAFF. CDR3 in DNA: TGTGCCAGCAGGACAGGCCATGCCTTGAGCACTGAAGCTTTCTTT.

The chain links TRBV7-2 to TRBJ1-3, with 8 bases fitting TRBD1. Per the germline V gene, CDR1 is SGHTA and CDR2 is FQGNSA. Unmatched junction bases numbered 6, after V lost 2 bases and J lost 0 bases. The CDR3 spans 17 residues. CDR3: CASSLLGQGGSGNTIYF. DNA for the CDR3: TGTGCCAGCAGCTTACTTGGACAGGGTGGCTCTGGAAACACCATATATTTT.

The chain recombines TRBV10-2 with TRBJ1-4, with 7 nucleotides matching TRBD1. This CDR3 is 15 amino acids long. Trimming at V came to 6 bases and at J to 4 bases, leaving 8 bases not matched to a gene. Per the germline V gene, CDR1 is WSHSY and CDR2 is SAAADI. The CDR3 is CASRGQNTLNEKLFF. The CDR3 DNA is TGCGCCAGCAGGGGACAGAATACCCTTAATGAAAAACTGTTTTTT.